Presented here are 28 T cell receptor beta chains from one specimen sequenced in a study of blood T cells in healthy people across ages. A sample-barcoded 5' primer and a J-beta primer mix were used in a second PCR of roughly 6 to 11 cycles. Each CDR3 protein is one row after TCRdb ran MiXCR on the 5' RACE reads. The repertoire holds about 720,000 distinct CDR3 sequences, with around a quarter as singletons. These same records also appear under a second study, on T cells of mothers and their children.

The source material was blood. The receptors derive from a boy aged 10-17 years in good health.

This clonotype was observed at least ten times. V and J are TRBV6-1 and TRBJ1-2; D perhaps matches TRBD1 (5 bases). The CDR3 contains 16 residues. Trimming removed 2 bases at V and 4 bases at J, with 17 bases between. Germline V gene lookup returns CDR1 MNHNS and CDR2 SASEGT. Here the CDR3 DNA reads TGTGCCAGCAGTGAATCCCAGGGCCTGAGGGCCTATGGCTACACCTTC. This translates into CASSESQGLRAYGYTF.

As to this clonotype: The junction shows a germline mismatch at one end, possibly a read error. The V and J genes are TRBV3-1 and TRBJ2-5; the D is unclear. CDR3 length: 14 residues. Germline CDR1 reads LGHDT; CDR2 reads YNNKEL (reference sequence). CDR3 sequence reads: CASSQIGTEDTQYF. The CDR3, as DNA: TGTGCCAGCAGCCAAATAGGTACAGAAGATACCCAGTACTTC.

The chain uses TRBV29-1 and TRBJ2-7, with TRBD1 matching over 9 bases. The germline gives CDR1 SQVTM, CDR2 ANQGSEA. J was trimmed by 6 bases and V by 3 bases; bases with no gene match: 9. This CDR3 is built from 14 residues. CDR3 DNA: TGCAGCGTTGACACCGGGACAGGGTTGGCCGAGCAGTACTTC. Translating it yields CSVDTGTGLAEQYF.

This clonotype has more than one count but fewer than ten. The chain links TRBV2 to TRBJ1-4, with D uncertain. V lost 1 base and J lost 10, with 13 bases in between. This CDR3 has 14 residues. Germline loops: CDR1 SNHLY, CDR2 FYNNEI. For the CDR3, the DNA is TGTGCCAGCAGTGAAGGTTCTACAGCAGGAAAACTGTTTTTT. This gives the protein CASSEGSTAGKLFF.

A few counts support this clonotype. CDR3 residues: CASSLGHRGPDEKLFF. The CDR3 DNA follows: TGCGCCAGCAGCCTAGGGCACAGGGGTCCGGACGAAAAACTGTTTTTT. This chain connects TRBV4-1 to TRBJ1-4; 7 nucleotides agree with TRBD1. V lost 4 bases to trimming and J lost 8 bases; unmatched junction nucleotides: 13. This CDR3 region has 16 residues. Germline V gene data show CDR1 as MGHRA and CDR2 as YSYEKL.

J is TRBJ2-6 and V is TRBV4-3, with D tentatively TRBD1 (5 bases). V lost 3 bases to trimming and J lost 1 base, with 13 bases between them. The V gene's germline CDR1 is LGHNA and CDR2 YSLEER. The CDR3 covers 17 residues. In nucleotides, the CDR3 is TGCGCCAGCAGCCATGATTGGACACCGTCTGGGGCCAACGTCCTGACTTTC. This encodes CASSHDWTPSGANVLTF.

The rearrangement joins TRBV7-9 to TRBJ2-5; TRBD2 matches 8 bases. The J call is doubtful: the DNA matches TRBJ2-1 better. This CDR3 has 15 amino acids. CDR1 SEHNR and CDR2 FQNEAQ come from the germline V gene (reference sequence). The CDR3 DNA reads TGTGCCAGCAGCAGTCCAGCGGGGGAGAACAATGAGCAGTTCTTC. Translating it yields CASSSPAGENNEQFF.

The chain combines TRBV20-1 with TRBJ2-1; TRBD1 aligns across 9 bases. The length of the CDR3 is 15 residues. V lost 6 bases, J lost 7 bases, and 13 bases stayed unmatched. Germline V gene lookup returns CDR1 DFQATT and CDR2 SNEGSKA (reference sequence). The CDR3 sequence: CSAGVPGTGRNEQFF. CDR3 DNA: TGCAGTGCCGGAGTTCCCGGGACAGGGAGGAATGAGCAGTTCTTC.

This clonotype came up a few times. The chain uses TRBV7-9 and TRBJ1-2, with a possible D match to TRBD1 (5 bases). V lost 3 bases and J 11 bases, leaving 22 bases between the germline ends. Germline loops: CDR1 SEHNR, CDR2 FQNEAQ (reference sequence). The CDR3 is 15 amino acids. This CDR3 is CASSLSGTETLRYTF. The CDR3 DNA follows: TGTGCCAGCAGCTTGTCCGGGACGGAAACGTTGCGGTACACCTTC. The full variable domain, its missing parts supplied by reference TRBV7-9 and TRBJ1-2, is DTGVSQNPRHKITKRGQNVTFRCDPISEHNRLYWYRQTLGQGPEFLTYFQNEAQLEKSRLLSDRFSAERPKGSFSTLEIQRTEQGDSAMYLCASSLSGTETLRYTFGSGTRLTVV.

Only a few counts were recorded for this clonotype. The chain links TRBV9 to TRBJ2-5, with D unresolved. The DNA end is a closer match to TRBJ2-1, so the J assignment may be wrong. The length of the CDR3 is 13 residues. The germline V gene has CDR1 SGDLS and CDR2 YYNGEE. The CDR3, as DNA: TGTGCCAGCAGCTCCAACTCTCACAATGAGCAGTTCTTC. Translated: CASSSNSHNEQFF.

This clonotype was seen more than once but under ten times. The CDR3 sequence is CASSQDSDRQPQHF. The DNA for the CDR3 is TGTGCCAGCAGCCAAGATAGCGATCGTCAGCCCCAGCATTTT. The chain joins TRBV3-1 to TRBJ1-5, with no clear D. V was pared by 0 bases and J by 6 bases, with 9 bases between. This CDR3 region has 14 residues. Germline CDR1 and CDR2: LGHDT and YNNKEL (reference sequence).

The chain carries TRBV7-3 and TRBJ2-5, with 10 bases fitting TRBD1. The V gene's germline CDR1 is SGHTA and CDR2 FQGTGA. The CDR3 is 13 residues long. V lost 11 bases and J lost 5; bases outside the gene matches: 8. The CDR3 reads CALEGQGVETQYF. Written as DNA, the CDR3 is TGTGCCCTCGAAGGACAGGGGGTGGAGACCCAGTACTTC.

The chain uses TRBV20-1 and TRBJ2-7; D is perhaps TRBD2 (6 bases). Germline values: CDR1 DFQATT, CDR2 SNEGSKA (reference sequence). The CDR3 is made up of 16 amino acids. Trimming took 1 base from V and 0 from J, leaving 16 bases between them. DNA for the CDR3: TGCAGTGCTAGAGCCCCGCTTAGCGGAGCCTCCTACGAGCAGTACTTC. This gives the protein CSARAPLSGASYEQYF.

The chain uses TRBV4-3 and TRBJ2-1, with a weak D call TRBD1 (5 bases). Trimming shortened V by 0 bases and J by 0 bases, and 9 bases separated the two germline ends. Germline CDR1 and CDR2: LGHNA and YSLEER. The CDR3 length is 16 residues. The CDR3 bases are TGCGCCAGCAGCCAAGATTACAGGAGCTCCTACAATGAGCAGTTCTTC. Its translation: CASSQDYRSSYNEQFF.

This rearrangement joins TRBV7-2 to TRBJ2-7, with 8 bases identical to TRBD2. This CDR3 has 15 amino acids. J was trimmed by 0 bases and V by 5 bases; bases with no gene match: 6. Germline lookup yields CDR1 SGHTA and CDR2 FQGNSA. CDR3 nucleotides: TGTGCCAGCAGCCCTGCGGGGGGCTACTCCTACGAGCAGTACTTC. Encoded protein: CASSPAGGYSYEQYF.

This clonotype was picked up a small number of times. Compared with germline, one end of the junction differs, possibly owing to a read error. The chain links TRBV6-2 or TRBV6-3 to TRBJ2-1; 13 bases agree with TRBD2. The CDR3 contains 14 residues. Germline V gives CDR1 MNHEY, CDR2 SVGEGT. DNA of the CDR3: TGTGCCAGCAGTTACTCGGGGACTAGCGGGATACTCGGGTTC. It specifies CASSYSGTSGILGF.

V and J are TRBV4-2 and TRBJ2-6, with D possibly matching TRBD1 (6 bases). Germline loops: CDR1 LGHNA, CDR2 YNFKEQ. This CDR3 is 19 amino acids long. Trimming took 3 bases from V and 0 from J, leaving 18 bases between them. CDR3 loop: CASSQEPTGPSSGANVLTF. CDR3 nucleotides: TGTGCCAGCAGCCAGGAACCGACAGGCCCGAGCTCTGGGGCCAACGTCCTGACTTTC.

The chain has TRBV7-3 and TRBJ2-2; TRBD2 might be the D (6 bases). CDR3 length equals 15 residues. Germline V gene data show CDR1 as SGHTA and CDR2 as FQGTGA. V gave up 5 bases and J gave up 7 bases, with 17 bases separating them. The CDR3 spells CASSPLGEAGGELFF. The CDR3 nucleotides are TGTGCCAGCAGCCCCCTTGGGGAGGCGGGCGGGGAGCTGTTTTTT. Full variable domain (rest looked up from reference TRBV7-3 and TRBJ2-2): GAGVSQTPSNKVTEKGKYVELRCDPISGHTALYWYRQSLGQGPEFLIYFQGTGAADDSGLPNDRFFAVRPEGSVSTLKIQRTERGDSAVYLCASSPLGEAGGELFFGEGSRLTVL.

This chain links TRBV7-9 with TRBJ2-6; no definite D call. Germline V lookup: CDR1 SEHNR, CDR2 FQNEAQ (reference sequence). Trimming pared 7 bases from V and 0 bases from J, leaving 7 bases between. CDR3 length: 14 residues. This CDR3 is CASTYHSGANVLTF. The CDR3 DNA sequence: TGTGCCAGCACCTACCACTCTGGGGCCAACGTCCTGACTTTC.

This clonotype has a handful of counts. The chain has TRBV20-1 and TRBJ2-1; the match to TRBD2 covers 13 bases. The CDR3 contains 18 residues. Trimming cost V 0 bases and J 4 bases; bases outside gene matches: 9. Germline V gene sequence: CDR1 DFQATT, CDR2 SNEGSKA (reference sequence). The CDR3 DNA reads as TGCAGTGCTAGAGATCTCGAGACTAGCGGGAGGACTTACAATGAGCAGTTCTTC. This gives the protein CSARDLETSGRTYNEQFF.

This chain links TRBV10-2 with TRBJ2-2; D is unresolved. CDR1 and CDR2 from the germline V gene are WSHSY and SAAADI. Trimming cost V 8 bases and J 4 bases, with 17 bases left between them. This CDR3 comprises 15 residues. CDR3 residues: CASGSVDRATGELFF. The CDR3 DNA sequence: TGCGCCAGCGGTAGTGTGGACCGAGCCACCGGGGAGCTGTTTTTT.

This clonotype was seen more than once but under ten times. The gene calls are TRBV28 and TRBJ1-6, with unresolved D. CDR1 MDHEN and CDR2 SYDVKM come from the germline V gene. The CDR3 extends over 11 amino acids. The germline V and J ends were trimmed by 5 bases and 16 bases, with 12 bases remaining between them. The CDR3 DNA is TGTGCCAGCAGTCCCGACCAAAAACTCCACTTT. It yields the protein CASSPDQKLHF.

This clonotype was counted between two and nine times. CDR3 region: CAISDVGATDTQYF. The CDR3 nucleotides read TGTGCCATCAGTGACGTGGGAGCCACAGATACGCAGTATTTT. The chain couples TRBV10-3 to TRBJ2-3, with a weak D call TRBD2 (5 bases). Between the trimmed V and J ends, which lost 3 bases and 2 bases, there was a span of 9 bases. The CDR3 is made up of 14 amino acids. CDR1 ENHRY and CDR2 SYGVKD come from the germline V gene.

V and J are TRBV6-1 and TRBJ1-2, with 7 nucleotides matching TRBD1. CDR1 is MNHNS and CDR2 is SASEGT in the germline V gene. The length of the CDR3 is 15 residues. V dropped 4 bases and J dropped 4; count of bases not matched to a gene: 9. The CDR3 bases are TGTGCCAGCAGTGTGGATAGGGGGCTAAGCTATGGCTACACCTTC. This codes for CASSVDRGLSYGYTF.

The chain has TRBV20-1 and TRBJ2-5; possible D gene TRBD2, 5 bases. The J call may be incorrect, as the DNA end agrees better with TRBJ2-1. Germline CDR1 DFQATT, CDR2 SNEGSKA (reference sequence). This CDR3 has 15 residues. The CDR3 coding sequence is TGCAGTGCGCAAGGGAGCGGAGGCAAATACAATGAGCAGTTCTTC. Its translation is CSAQGSGGKYNEQFF.

The J gene is TRBJ2-1, the V gene TRBV7-2; 9 bases line up with TRBD1. The V gene end was trimmed by 1 base and the J gene end by 8 bases; junction bases not matched to a gene: 9. The CDR3 covers 16 residues. Germline V gives CDR1 SGHTA, CDR2 FQGNSA. The CDR3 here is CASSLGIVTGGHEQFF. The CDR3 DNA reads TGTGCCAGCAGCTTAGGGATCGTGACAGGGGGACATGAGCAGTTCTTC.

This clonotype appeared a few times. The rearrangement links TRBV6-6 to TRBJ2-1, with 7 bases that match TRBD1. Trimming removed 6 bases from V and 4 bases from J; junction bases left unmatched: 6. Germline V gene lookup returns CDR1 MNHNY and CDR2 SVGAGI (reference sequence). The CDR3 is made up of 14 amino acids. CDR3 residues: CASSGQALYNEQFF. The CDR3 DNA follows: TGTGCCAGCAGCGGACAGGCCTTATACAATGAGCAGTTCTTC.

The V call is TRBV4-2, the J call TRBJ1-4, with D unclear. This CDR3 spans 15 amino acids. Trimming pared 3 bases from V and 8 bases from J, leaving 16 bases between. Germline V CDR1 and CDR2: LGHNA, YNFKEQ. CDR3 protein: CASSQGPGLGEKLFF. Here the CDR3 DNA reads TGTGCCAGCAGCCAGGGTCCTGGTCTTGGAGAAAAACTGTTTTTT.